In this sample, the clone carrying this T cell receptor (beta chain) turned up many times. Its target is unknown. From the 5' RACE reads, TCRdb called clonotypes with MiXCR, one entry per CDR3 protein. Of around 250,000 distinct CDR3 sequences listed, around 11% are singletons. This sample is drawn from a study of CD8 T cells in ankylosing spondylitis. Whole-study findings and limits: Ankylosing spondylitis blood appeared to carry a characteristic TCR beta motif of several highly homologous variants.

The CDR3 spans 14 residues. V gave up 2 bases and J gave up 7 bases, with 17 bases separating them. Germline CDR1 DFQATT, CDR2 SNEGSKA (reference sequence). The clonotype comes from a male donor with ankylosing spondylitis or in good health (not recorded which). The sample comprised blood, either unsorted or a sorted T cell fraction (not recorded which). This chain links TRBV20-1 with TRBJ1-1; a possible D gene is TRBD1 (5 bases). The CDR3 nucleotides are TGCAGTGCTAGATCCTGGAGCAGGGTCGGTGAAGCTTTCTTT. This codes for CSARSWSRVGEAFF.